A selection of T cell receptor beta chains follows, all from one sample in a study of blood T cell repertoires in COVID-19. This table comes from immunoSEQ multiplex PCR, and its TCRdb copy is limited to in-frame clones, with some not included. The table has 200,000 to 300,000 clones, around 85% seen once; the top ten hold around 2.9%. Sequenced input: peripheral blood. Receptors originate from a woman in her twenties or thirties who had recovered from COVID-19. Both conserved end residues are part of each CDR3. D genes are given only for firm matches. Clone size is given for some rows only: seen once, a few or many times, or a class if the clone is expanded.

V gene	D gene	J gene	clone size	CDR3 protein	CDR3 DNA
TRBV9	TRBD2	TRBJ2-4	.	CASSDSGGAWGENIQYF	TGTGCCAGCAGCGATAGCGGGGGGGCATGGGGAGAAAACATTCAGTACTTC
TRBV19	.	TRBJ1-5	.	CASSIFVADSNQPQHF	TGTGCCAGTAGTATTTTCGTGGCAGATAGCAATCAGCCCCAGCATTTT
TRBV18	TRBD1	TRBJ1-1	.	CASTWTGGVRTEAFF	TGTGCCAGCACTTGGACAGGGGGCGTGAGAACTGAAGCTTTCTTT
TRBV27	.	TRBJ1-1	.	CASSLLSGNEAFF	TGTGCCAGCAGTCTCCTCTCAGGGAATGAAGCTTTCTTT
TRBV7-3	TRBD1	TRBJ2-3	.	CASSLDRALDTQYF	TGTGCCAGCAGCCTAGACAGGGCGTTGGATACGCAGTATTTT
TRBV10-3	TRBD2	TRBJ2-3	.	CAIGLAGVGSTDTQYF	TGTGCCATCGGACTAGCGGGGGTGGGTAGCACAGATACGCAGTATTTT
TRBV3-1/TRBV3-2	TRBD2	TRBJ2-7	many	CASSTSGGDLLGEQYF	TGTGCCAGCAGCACTAGCGGGGGGGACCTACTTGGAGAGCAGTACTTC
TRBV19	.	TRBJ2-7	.	CASSRQGLGYEQYF	TGTGCCAGTAGCAGGCAGGGGTTAGGCTACGAGCAGTACTTC
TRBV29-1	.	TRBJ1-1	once	CSVGLGGANTEAFF	TGCAGCGTTGGATTGGGGGGAGCAAACACTGAAGCTTTCTTT
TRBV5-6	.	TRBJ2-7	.	CASSQKGVGSYEQYF	TGTGCCAGCAGCCAGAAAGGGGTGGGCTCCTACGAGCAGTACTTC
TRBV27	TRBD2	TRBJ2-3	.	CASSPVAGGSDTQYF	TGTGCCAGCAGTCCGGTGGCGGGGGGATCAGATACGCAGTATTTT
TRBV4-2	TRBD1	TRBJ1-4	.	CASSQQGQGSNEKLFF	TGTGCCAGCAGCCAACAGGGACAGGGAAGTAATGAAAAACTGTTTTTT
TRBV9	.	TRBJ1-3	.	CASSVEHSGFSGNTIYF	TGTGCCAGCAGCGTAGAACATAGCGGGTTCTCTGGAAACACCATATATTTT
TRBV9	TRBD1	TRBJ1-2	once	CASSPQGAQNYGYTF	TGTGCCAGCAGCCCCCAGGGGGCTCAAAACTATGGCTACACCTTC
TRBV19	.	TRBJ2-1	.	CASSTTGASSYNEQFF	TGTGCCAGTAGTACGACTGGCGCGAGCTCCTACAATGAGCAGTTCTTC
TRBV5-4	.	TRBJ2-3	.	CASSPNAGAPTDTQYF	TGTGCCAGCAGCCCAAACGCGGGGGCCCCCACAGATACGCAGTATTTT
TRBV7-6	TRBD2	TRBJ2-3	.	CASSLWLAGSADTQYF	TGTGCCAGCAGCTTATGGCTAGCGGGGAGCGCAGATACGCAGTATTTT
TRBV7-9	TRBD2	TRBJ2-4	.	CASSLERGGRLLAKNIQYF	TGTGCCAGCAGCTTAGAGCGGGGGGGAAGACTGCTAGCCAAAAACATTCAGTACTTC
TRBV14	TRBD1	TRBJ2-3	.	CASSQIDYRGQGRDTQYF	TGTGCCAGCAGCCAAATCGATTACAGGGGGCAGGGAAGAGATACGCAGTATTTT
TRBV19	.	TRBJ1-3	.	CASTKGYYSGNTIYF	TGTGCCAGTACCAAGGGGTACTACTCTGGAAACACCATATATTTT
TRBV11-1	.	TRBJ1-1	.	CASSLQQGNTEAFF	TGTGCCAGCAGCTTACAACAGGGGAACACTGAAGCTTTCTTT
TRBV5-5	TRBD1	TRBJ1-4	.	CASSLRSGQGVANEKLFF	TGTGCCAGCAGCTTGAGATCGGGACAGGGGGTTGCAAATGAAAAACTGTTTTTT
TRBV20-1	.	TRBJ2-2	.	CSASDLGSVRGELFF	TGCAGTGCTAGTGATTTGGGTTCCGTCAGGGGGGAGCTGTTTTTT
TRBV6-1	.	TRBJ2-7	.	CASSEVSRGNYEQYF	TGTGCCAGCAGTGAAGTAAGCAGGGGAAACTACGAGCAGTACTTC
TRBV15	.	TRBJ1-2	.	CATSRERNGYTF	TGTGCCACCAGCCGGGAGAGGAACGGCTACACCTTC
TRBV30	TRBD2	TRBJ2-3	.	CAWKAGGKYTDTQYF	TGTGCCTGGAAGGCGGGGGGGAAGTACACAGATACGCAGTATTTT
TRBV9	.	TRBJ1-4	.	CASSVRHGEKLFF	TGTGCCAGCAGCGTAAGACACGGTGAAAAACTGTTTTTT
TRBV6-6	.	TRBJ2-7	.	CASSLRGATEQYF	TGTGCCAGCAGTCTTCGAGGTGCAACGGAGCAGTACTTC
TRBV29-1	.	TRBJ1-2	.	CSVPVRGYGYTF	TGCAGCGTTCCGGTGAGAGGCTATGGCTACACCTTC
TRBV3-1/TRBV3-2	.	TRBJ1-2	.	CASSHPTVPEVDGYTF	TGTGCCAGCAGCCATCCTACCGTCCCGGAGGTAGATGGCTACACCTTC
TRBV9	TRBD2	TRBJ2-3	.	CASSGGGPGDTQYF	TGTGCCAGCAGCGGCGGGGGGCCGGGAGATACGCAGTATTTT
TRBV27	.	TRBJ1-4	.	CASKQSGREKLFF	TGTGCCAGCAAACAATCAGGGAGGGAAAAACTGTTTTTT
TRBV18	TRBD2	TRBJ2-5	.	CASSQPSFRTSAQETQYF	TGTGCCAGCTCACAACCTTCTTTCCGGACTAGCGCCCAAGAGACCCAGTACTTC
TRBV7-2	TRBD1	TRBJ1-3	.	CASSLVGRGMVGNTIYF	TGTGCCAGCAGCTTAGTGGGCAGGGGGATGGTTGGAAACACCATATATTTT
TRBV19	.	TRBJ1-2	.	CASERASNYGYTF	TGTGCCAGTGAGCGGGCCTCCAACTATGGCTACACCTTC
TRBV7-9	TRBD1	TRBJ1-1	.	CASSLKAATGGAEAFF	TGTGCCAGCAGCTTAAAGGCCGCAACAGGGGGGGCTGAAGCTTTCTTT
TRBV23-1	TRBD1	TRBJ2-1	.	CASSQNRGPDNEQFF	TGCGCCAGCAGTCAAAACAGGGGGCCCGACAATGAGCAGTTCTTC